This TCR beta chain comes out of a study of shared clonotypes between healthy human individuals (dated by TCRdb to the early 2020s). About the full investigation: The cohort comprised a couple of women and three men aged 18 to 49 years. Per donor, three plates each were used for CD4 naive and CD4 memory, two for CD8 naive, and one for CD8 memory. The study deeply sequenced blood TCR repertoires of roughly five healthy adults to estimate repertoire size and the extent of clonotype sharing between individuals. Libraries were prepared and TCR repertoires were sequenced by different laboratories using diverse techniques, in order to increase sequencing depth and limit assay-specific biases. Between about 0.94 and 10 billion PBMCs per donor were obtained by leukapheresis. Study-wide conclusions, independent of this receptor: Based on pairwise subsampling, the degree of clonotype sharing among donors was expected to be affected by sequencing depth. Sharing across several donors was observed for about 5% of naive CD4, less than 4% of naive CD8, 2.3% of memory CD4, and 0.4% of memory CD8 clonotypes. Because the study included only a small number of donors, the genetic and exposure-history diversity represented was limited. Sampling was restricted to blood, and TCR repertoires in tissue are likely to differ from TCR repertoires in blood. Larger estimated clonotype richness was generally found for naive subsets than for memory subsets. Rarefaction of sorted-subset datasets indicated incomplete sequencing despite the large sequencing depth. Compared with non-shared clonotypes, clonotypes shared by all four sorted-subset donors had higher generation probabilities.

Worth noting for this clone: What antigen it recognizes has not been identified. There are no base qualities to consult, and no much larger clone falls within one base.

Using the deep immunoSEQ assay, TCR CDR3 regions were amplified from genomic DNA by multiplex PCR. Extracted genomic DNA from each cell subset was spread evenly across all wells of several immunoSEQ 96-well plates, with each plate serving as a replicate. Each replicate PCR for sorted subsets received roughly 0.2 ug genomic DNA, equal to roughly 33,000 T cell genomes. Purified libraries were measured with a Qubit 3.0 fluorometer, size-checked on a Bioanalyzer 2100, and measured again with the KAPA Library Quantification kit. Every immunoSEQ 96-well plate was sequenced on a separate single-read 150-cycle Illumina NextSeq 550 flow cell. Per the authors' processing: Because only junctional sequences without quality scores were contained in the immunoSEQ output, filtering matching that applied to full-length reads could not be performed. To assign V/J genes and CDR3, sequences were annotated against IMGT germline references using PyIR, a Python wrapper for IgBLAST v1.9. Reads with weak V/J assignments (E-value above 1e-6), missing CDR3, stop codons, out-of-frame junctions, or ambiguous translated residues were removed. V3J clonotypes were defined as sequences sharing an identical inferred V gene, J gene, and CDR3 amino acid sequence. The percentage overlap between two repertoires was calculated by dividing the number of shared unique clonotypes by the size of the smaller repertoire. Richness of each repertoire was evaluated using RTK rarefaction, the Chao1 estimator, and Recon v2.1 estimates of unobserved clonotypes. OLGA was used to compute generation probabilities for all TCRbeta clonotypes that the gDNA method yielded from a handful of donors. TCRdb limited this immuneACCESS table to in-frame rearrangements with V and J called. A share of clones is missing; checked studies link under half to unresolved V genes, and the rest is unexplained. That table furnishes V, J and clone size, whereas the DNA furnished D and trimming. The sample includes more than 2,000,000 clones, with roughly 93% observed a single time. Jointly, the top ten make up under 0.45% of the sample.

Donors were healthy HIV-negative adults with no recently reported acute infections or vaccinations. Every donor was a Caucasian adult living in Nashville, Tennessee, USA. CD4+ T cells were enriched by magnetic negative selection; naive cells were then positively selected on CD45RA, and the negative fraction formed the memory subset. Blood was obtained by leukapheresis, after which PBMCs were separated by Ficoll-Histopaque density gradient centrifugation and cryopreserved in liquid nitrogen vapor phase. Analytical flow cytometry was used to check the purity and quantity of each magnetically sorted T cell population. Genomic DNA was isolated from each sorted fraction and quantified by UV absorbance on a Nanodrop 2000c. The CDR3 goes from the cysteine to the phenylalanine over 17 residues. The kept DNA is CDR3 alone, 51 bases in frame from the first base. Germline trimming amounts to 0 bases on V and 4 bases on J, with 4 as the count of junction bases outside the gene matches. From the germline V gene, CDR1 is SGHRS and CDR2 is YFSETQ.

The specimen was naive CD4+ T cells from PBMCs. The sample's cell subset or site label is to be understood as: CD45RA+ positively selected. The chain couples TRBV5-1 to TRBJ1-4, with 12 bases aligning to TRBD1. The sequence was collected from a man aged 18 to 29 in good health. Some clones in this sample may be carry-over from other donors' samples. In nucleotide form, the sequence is TGCGCCAGCAGCTTGGGGGACAGGGGGCGGCTTAATGAAAAACTGTTTTTT. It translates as CASSLGDRGRLNEKLFF.